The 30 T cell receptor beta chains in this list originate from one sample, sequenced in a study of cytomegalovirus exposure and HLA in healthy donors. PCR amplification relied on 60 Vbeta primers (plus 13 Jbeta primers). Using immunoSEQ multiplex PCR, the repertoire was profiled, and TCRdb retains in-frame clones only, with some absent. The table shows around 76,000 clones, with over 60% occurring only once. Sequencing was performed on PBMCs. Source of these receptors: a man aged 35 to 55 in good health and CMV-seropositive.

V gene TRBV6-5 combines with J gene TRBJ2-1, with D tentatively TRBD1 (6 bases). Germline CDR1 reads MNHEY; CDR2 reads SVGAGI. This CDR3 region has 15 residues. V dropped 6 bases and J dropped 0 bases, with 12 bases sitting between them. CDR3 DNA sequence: TGTGCCAGCAGCCTCCAGGGGAGCTCCTACAATGAGCAGTTCTTC. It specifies CASSLQGSSYNEQFF.

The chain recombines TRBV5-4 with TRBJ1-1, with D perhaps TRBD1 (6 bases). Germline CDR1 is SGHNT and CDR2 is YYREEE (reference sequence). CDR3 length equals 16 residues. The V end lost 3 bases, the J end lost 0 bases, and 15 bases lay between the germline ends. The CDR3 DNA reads TGTGCCAGCAGCTCCGGGGGGGGCGCCGTGAACACTGAAGCTTTCTTT. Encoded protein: CASSSGGGAVNTEAFF. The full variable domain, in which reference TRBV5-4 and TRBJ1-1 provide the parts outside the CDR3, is ETGVTQSPTHLIKTRGQQVTLRCSSQSGHNTVSWYQQALGQGPQFIFQYYREEENGRGNFPPRFSGLQFPNYSSELNVNALELDDSALYLCASSSGGGAVNTEAFFGQGTRLTVV.

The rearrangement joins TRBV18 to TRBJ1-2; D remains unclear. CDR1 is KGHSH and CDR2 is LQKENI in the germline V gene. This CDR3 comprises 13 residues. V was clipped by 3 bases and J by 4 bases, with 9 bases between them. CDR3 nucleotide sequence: TGTGCCAGCTCACCTAGGGAGGGCTATGGCTACACCTTC. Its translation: CASSPREGYGYTF.

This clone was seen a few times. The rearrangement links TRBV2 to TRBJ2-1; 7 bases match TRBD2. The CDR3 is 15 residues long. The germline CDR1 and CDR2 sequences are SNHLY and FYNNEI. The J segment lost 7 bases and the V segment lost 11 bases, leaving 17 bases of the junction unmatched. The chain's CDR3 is CASEGGLTGRNEQFF. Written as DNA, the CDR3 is TGTGCCTCCGAGGGAGGACTAACCGGGAGGAATGAGCAGTTCTTC.

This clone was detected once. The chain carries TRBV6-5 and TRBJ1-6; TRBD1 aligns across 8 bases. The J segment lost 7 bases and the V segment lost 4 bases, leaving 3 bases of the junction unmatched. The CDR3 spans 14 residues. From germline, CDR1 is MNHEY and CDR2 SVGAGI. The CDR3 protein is CASSSGTGNSPLHF. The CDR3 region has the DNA TGTGCCAGCAGTTCTGGGACAGGCAATTCACCCCTCCACTTT.

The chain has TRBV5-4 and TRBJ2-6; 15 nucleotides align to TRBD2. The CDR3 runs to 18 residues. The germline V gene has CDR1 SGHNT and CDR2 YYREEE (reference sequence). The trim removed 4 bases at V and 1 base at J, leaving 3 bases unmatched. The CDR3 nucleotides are TGTGCCAGCAGCACCGGACTAGCGGGGGGGTCTGGGGCCAACGTCCTGACTTTC. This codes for CASSTGLAGGSGANVLTF.

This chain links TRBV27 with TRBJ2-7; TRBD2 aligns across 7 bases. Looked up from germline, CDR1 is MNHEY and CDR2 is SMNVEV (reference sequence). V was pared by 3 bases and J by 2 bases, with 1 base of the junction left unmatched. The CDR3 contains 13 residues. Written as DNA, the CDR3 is TGTGCCAGCAGTTTGGGGACTACCTACGAGCAGTACTTC. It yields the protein CASSLGTTYEQYF.

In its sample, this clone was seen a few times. CDR3 region: CASSAQDGNTEAFF. The CDR3 nucleotides are TGTGCCAGCAGCGCACAGGACGGGAACACTGAAGCTTTCTTT. The J gene is TRBJ1-1, the V gene TRBV9; D might be TRBD1 (5 bases). The V gene lost 3 bases and the J gene lost 1 base, with 10 bases spanning the gap. The V gene's germline CDR1 is SGDLS and CDR2 YYNGEE. The CDR3 is 14 amino acids.

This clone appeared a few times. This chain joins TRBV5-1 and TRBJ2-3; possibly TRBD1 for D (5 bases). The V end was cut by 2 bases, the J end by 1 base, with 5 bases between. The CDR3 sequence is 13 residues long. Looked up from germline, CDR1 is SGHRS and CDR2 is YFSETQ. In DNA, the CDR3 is TGCGCCAGCAGCTTACAGGGCACAGATACGCAGTATTTT. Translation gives CASSLQGTDTQYF.

Here the CDR3 DNA reads TGTGCCAGTAGCATGGACTGGGACACTGAAGCTTTCTTT. It encodes CASSMDWDTEAFF. The chain carries TRBV19 and TRBJ1-1; D not certain. The CDR3 is 13 residues long. V lost 6 bases, J lost 3 bases, and 11 bases lay in between. The germline gives CDR1 LNHDA, CDR2 SQIVND (reference sequence).

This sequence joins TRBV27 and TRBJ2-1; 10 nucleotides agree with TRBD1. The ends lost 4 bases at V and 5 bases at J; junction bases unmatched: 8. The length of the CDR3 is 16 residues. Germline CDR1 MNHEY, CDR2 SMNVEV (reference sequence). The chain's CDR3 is CASSSYDRGPHNEQFF. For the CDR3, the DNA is TGTGCCAGCAGTTCATACGACAGGGGGCCCCACAATGAGCAGTTCTTC.

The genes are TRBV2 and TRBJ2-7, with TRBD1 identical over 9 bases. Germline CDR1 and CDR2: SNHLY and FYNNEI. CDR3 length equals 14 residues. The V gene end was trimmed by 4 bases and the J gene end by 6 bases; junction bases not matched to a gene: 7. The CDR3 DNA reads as TGTGCCAGCAGTGTCTGGGACAGGGTAGGCGAGCAGTACTTC. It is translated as CASSVWDRVGEQYF.

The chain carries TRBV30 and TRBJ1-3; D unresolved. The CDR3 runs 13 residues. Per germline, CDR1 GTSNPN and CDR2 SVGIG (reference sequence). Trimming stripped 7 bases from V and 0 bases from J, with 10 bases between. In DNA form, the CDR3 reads TGTGCCTTAGAGGAGAGCTCTGGAAACACCATATATTTT. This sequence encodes CALEESSGNTIYF.

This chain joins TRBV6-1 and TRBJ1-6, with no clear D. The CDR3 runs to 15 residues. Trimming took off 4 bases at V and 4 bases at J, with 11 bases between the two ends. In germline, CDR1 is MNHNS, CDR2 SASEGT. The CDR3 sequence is CASSVGSVYNSPLHF. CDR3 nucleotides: TGTGCCAGCAGTGTCGGCAGCGTATATAATTCACCCCTCCACTTT.

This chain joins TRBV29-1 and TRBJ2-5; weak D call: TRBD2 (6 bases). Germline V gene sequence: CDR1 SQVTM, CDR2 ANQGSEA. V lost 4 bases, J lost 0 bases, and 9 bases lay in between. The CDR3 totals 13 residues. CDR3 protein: CSVAGSYQETQYF. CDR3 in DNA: TGCAGCGTTGCCGGGAGCTACCAAGAGACCCAGTACTTC.

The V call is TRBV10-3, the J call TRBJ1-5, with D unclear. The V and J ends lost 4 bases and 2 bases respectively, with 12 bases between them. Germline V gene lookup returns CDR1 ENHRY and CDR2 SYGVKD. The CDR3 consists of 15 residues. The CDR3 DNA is TGTGCCATCAGTGGGTCGTCGGGTGGCAATCAGCCCCAGCATTTT. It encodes CAISGSSGGNQPQHF.

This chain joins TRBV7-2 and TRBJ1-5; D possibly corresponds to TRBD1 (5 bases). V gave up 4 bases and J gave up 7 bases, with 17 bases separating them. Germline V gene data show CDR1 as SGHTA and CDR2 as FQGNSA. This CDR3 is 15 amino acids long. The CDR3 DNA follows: TGTGCCAGCAGCTCCGGACATAATATCGGGCAGCCCCAGCATTTT. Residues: CASSSGHNIGQPQHF.

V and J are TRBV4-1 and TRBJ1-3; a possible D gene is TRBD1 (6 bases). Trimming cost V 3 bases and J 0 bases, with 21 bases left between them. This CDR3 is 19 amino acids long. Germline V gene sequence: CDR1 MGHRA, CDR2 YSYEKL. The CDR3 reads CASSQFGTPNPSSGNTIYF. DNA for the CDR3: TGCGCCAGCAGCCAGTTCGGGACACCTAATCCCAGCTCTGGAAACACCATATATTTT.

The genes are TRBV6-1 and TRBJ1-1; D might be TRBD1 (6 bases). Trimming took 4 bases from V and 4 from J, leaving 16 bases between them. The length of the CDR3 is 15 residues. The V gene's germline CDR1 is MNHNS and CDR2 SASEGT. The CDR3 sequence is CASSGNSVGGTEAFF. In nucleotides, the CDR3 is TGTGCCAGCAGTGGAAATTCCGTAGGGGGCACTGAAGCTTTCTTT.

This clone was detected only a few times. In DNA, the CDR3 is TGTGCCATCAGTGGGGAGGGGAGAAACACCATATATTTT. Residues: CAISGEGRNTIYF. The gene calls are TRBV10-3 and TRBJ1-3; possible D gene TRBD1, 5 bases. Trimming took off 4 bases at V and 5 bases at J, with 9 bases between the two ends. This CDR3 is built from 13 residues. The germline V gene encodes CDR1 ENHRY and CDR2 SYGVKD.

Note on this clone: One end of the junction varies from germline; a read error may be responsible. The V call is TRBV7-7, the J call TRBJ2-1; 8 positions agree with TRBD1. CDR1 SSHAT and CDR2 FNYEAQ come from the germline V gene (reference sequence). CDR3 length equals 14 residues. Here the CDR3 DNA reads TGTGCTAGCAGCTTAGCACAGGGGGGTGATGAGCAGTTCTTC. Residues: CASSLAQGGDEQFF.

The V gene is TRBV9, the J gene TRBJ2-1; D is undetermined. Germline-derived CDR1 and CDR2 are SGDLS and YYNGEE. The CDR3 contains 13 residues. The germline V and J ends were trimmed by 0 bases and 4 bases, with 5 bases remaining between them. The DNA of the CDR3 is TGTGCCAGCAGCGTAGGGCAATACAATGAGCAGTTCTTC. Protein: CASSVGQYNEQFF.

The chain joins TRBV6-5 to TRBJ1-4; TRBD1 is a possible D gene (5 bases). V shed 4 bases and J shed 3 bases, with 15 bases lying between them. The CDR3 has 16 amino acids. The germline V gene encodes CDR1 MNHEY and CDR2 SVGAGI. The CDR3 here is CASSWGGVAANEKLFF. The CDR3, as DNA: TGTGCCAGCAGTTGGGGAGGGGTGGCGGCTAATGAAAAACTGTTTTTT.

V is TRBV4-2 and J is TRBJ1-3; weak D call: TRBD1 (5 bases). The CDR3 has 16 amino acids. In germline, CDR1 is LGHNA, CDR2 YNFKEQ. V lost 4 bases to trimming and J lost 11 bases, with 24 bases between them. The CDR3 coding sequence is TGTGCCAGCAGCCCTCGTGGGGCAGCCGAATCGGTATCCATATATTTT. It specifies CASSPRGAAESVSIYF.

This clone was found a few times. The DNA of the CDR3 is TGTGCCAGCAGTTATTATAGGGAGCCCTTTGAAGCTTTCTTT. Protein: CASSYYREPFEAFF. The gene calls are TRBV6-5 and TRBJ1-1; no clear D. The germline CDR1 and CDR2 sequences are MNHEY and SVGAGI. This CDR3 region has 14 residues. The V end lost 3 bases, the J end lost 7 bases, and 15 bases lay between the germline ends.

CDR3 amino acids: CASRDRGGQPQHF. The DNA for the CDR3 is TGTGCCAGCAGAGACAGGGGTGGCCAGCCCCAGCATTTT. This chain uses TRBV27 with TRBJ1-5; TRBD1 matches 8 bases. CDR3 size: 13 residues. Germline V gene sequence: CDR1 MNHEY, CDR2 SMNVEV (reference sequence). The junction had 5 bases not matched to a gene; V was cut back by 6 bases and J by 7 bases.

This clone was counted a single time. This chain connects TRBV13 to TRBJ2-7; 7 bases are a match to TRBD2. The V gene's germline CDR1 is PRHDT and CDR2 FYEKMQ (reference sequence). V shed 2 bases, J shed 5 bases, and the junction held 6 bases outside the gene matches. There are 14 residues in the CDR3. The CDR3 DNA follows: TGTGCCAGCAGCTTATCGCACCGGGGGGACGAGCAGTACTTC. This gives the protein CASSLSHRGDEQYF.

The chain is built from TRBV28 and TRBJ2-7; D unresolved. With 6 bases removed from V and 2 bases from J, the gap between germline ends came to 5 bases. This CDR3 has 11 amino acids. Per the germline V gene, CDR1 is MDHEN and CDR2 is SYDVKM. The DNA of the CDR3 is TGTGCCAGCAGCCATCCCTACGAGCAGTACTTC. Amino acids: CASSHPYEQYF.

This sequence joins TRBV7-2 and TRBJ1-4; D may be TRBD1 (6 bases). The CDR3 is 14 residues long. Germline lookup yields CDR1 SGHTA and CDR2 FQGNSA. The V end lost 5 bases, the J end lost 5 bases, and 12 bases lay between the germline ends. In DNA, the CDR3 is TGTGCCAGCAGCAGGGGGGGTGCGAATGAAAAACTGTTTTTT. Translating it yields CASSRGGANEKLFF.

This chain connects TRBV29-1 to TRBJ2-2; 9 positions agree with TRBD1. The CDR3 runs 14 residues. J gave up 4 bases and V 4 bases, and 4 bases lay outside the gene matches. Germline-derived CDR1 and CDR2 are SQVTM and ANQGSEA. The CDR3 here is CSVARTGVTGELFF. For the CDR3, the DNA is TGCAGCGTTGCCAGGACAGGGGTCACCGGGGAGCTGTTTTTT.